Given below is one TCR beta chain in context. The antigen remains unidentified. The junction departs from the called germline gene at one end, perhaps through a read error. The data were produced by immunoSEQ multiplex PCR, yet TCRdb's version contains in-frame clones alone and is incomplete. The sample includes about 1 million clones, about 75% of them seen just once. This sample is drawn from a study of shared clonotypes between healthy human individuals. A CD45RA+ naive subset and a CD45RA-negative memory subset were split from CD4+ cells. The study, taken as a whole, reports: Clonotype sharing among donors, it was expected, would be affected by sequencing depth. Specimens sampled were limited to blood, with tissue repertoires likely differing. Richness estimates generally favored naive over memory subsets.

Germline loops: CDR1 ENHRY, CDR2 SYGVKD. The CDR3 consists of 13 residues. This receptor was taken from a man aged 18 to 35 in good health. The chain combines TRBV10-3 with TRBJ1-5; D unclear. Sequenced material: memory CD4+ T cells sorted from blood. Subset of the sample: CD45RA-negative fraction. The CDR3 loop is CAISGAGNQPRHF. The CDR3 nucleotides are TGTGCCATCAGTGGGGCTGGCAATCAGCCCCGGCATTTT.